Listed here are 31 T cell receptor beta chains from one sample, sequenced in a study of cytomegalovirus exposure and HLA in healthy donors. Researchers ran the PCR with 60 Vbeta and 13 Jbeta primers. TCRdb keeps only in-frame clones here, not all; method: immunoSEQ multiplex PCR. Found here are about 120,000 clones, roughly four fifths of them singletons; the top ten hold about 3.3%. Input material: PBMCs. Every receptor here comes from a young woman in good health and CMV-seropositive.

The rearrangement uses TRBV9 and TRBJ2-7; 7 nucleotides align to TRBD1. The trim removed 3 bases at V and 4 bases at J, leaving 10 bases unmatched. The CDR3 is made up of 15 amino acids. Germline lookup yields CDR1 SGDLS and CDR2 YYNGEE. CDR3 sequence (DNA): TGTGCCAGCAGCGGTGGGACAGTGAGGACTTACGAGCAGTACTTC. Its translation is CASSGGTVRTYEQYF. The full variable domain, in which reference TRBV9 and TRBJ2-7 provide the parts outside the CDR3, is DSGVTQTPKHLITATGQRVTLRCSPRSGDLSVYWYQQSLDQGLQFLIQYYNGEERAKGNILERFSAQQFPDLHSELNLSSLELGDSALYFCASSGGTVRTYEQYFGPGTRLTVT.

The chain combines TRBV19 with TRBJ1-4; 7 bases are shared with TRBD1. The J segment lost 7 bases and the V segment lost 5 bases, leaving 10 bases of the junction unmatched. Germline lookup yields CDR1 LNHDA and CDR2 SQIVND (reference sequence). CDR3 length: 15 amino acids. The DNA of the CDR3 is TGTGCCAGTAGTGCCGACAGGGTGGGAGGTGAAAAACTGTTTTTT. It is translated as CASSADRVGGEKLFF.

The chain carries TRBV2 and TRBJ2-5; D possibly corresponds to TRBD1 (6 bases). The germline V gene encodes CDR1 SNHLY and CDR2 FYNNEI. V was trimmed by 6 bases and J by 2 bases, leaving 13 bases between them. The CDR3 consists of 14 residues. The CDR3: CASRADRTQETQYF. The CDR3 nucleotides are TGTGCCAGCAGGGCGGACAGAACACAAGAGACCCAGTACTTC.

On this clone itself: One end of the junction varies from germline; a read error may be responsible. V and J are TRBV7-9 and TRBJ2-1, with D possibly matching TRBD2 (5 bases). Per germline, CDR1 SEHNR and CDR2 FQNEAQ (reference sequence). The length of the CDR3 is 16 residues. In DNA, the CDR3 is TGTTCCAGCAGCTTACGGCGGGCGGCCTCCTACAATGAGCAGTTCTTC. Encoded protein: CSSSLRRAASYNEQFF.

The chain recombines TRBV14 with TRBJ2-1; 13 bases fit TRBD2. The V segment lost 2 bases and the J segment 2 bases; nucleotides outside the gene matches: 3. Germline V CDR1 and CDR2: SGHDN, FVKESK. The length of the CDR3 is 17 residues. CDR3 in amino acids: CASSQTSGGEAYNEQFF. CDR3 DNA: TGTGCCAGCAGCCAAACTAGCGGGGGGGAAGCCTACAATGAGCAGTTCTTC.

V is TRBV6-5 and J is TRBJ2-5; a possible D gene is TRBD1 (5 bases). The CDR3 extends over 15 amino acids. Trimming left V 3 bases short and J 11 bases short, with 22 bases between. CDR1 is MNHEY and CDR2 is SVGAGI in the germline V gene. The CDR3, as DNA: TGTGCCAGCAGTTATGCCCGTGACAGCCTACGAAAGCAGTACTTC. Residues: CASSYARDSLRKQYF.

V is TRBV14 and J is TRBJ1-5; D gene ambiguous. The V end was cut by 1 base, the J end by 7 bases, with 5 bases between. The CDR3 totals 12 residues. Germline V gene sequence: CDR1 SGHDN, CDR2 FVKESK. The CDR3 coding sequence is TGTGCCAGCAGCCAAGCCTTGCAGCCCCAGCATTTT. It specifies CASSQALQPQHF.

This chain uses TRBV5-1 with TRBJ1-2; TRBD1 matches at 7 bases. Germline V gene data show CDR1 as SGHRS and CDR2 as YFSETQ. The CDR3 consists of 14 residues. With 4 bases clipped from V and 0 bases from J, the junction kept 3 bases outside the gene matches. CDR3 nucleotide sequence: TGCGCCAGCAGCCCTCAGGGGGCTAACTATGGCTACACCTTC. Its protein product is CASSPQGANYGYTF.

This chain connects TRBV27 to TRBJ1-3; 9 bases are shared with TRBD1. Germline-derived CDR1 and CDR2 are MNHEY and SMNVEV (reference sequence). This CDR3 spans 15 amino acids. V gave up 6 bases and J gave up 3 bases; unmatched junction bases: 6. The CDR3 nucleotides read TGTGCCAGCAGACGGGACAGGGAGGGTGGAAACACCATATATTTT. Protein product: CASRRDREGGNTIYF.

J is TRBJ2-3 and V is TRBV27; the match to TRBD1 covers 7 bases. Germline CDR1 reads MNHEY; CDR2 reads SMNVEV (reference sequence). J lost 5 bases, V lost 11 bases, and 4 bases had no gene match. This CDR3 contains 11 residues. The CDR3 protein is CAARQGDTQYF. The CDR3 nucleotides are TGTGCCGCCAGACAGGGAGATACGCAGTATTTT.

This chain links TRBV7-9 with TRBJ2-1; possibly TRBD1 for D (6 bases). CDR1 and CDR2 (germline): SEHNR, FQNEAQ (reference sequence). The CDR3 covers 18 residues. V was trimmed by 1 base and J by 0 bases, leaving 16 bases between them. The CDR3 DNA follows: TGTGCCAGCAGCTTAGAGGGTGACAGGCAGAGCTCCTACAATGAGCAGTTCTTC. This encodes CASSLEGDRQSSYNEQFF. Full variable domain (outside the CDR3, taken from reference TRBV7-9 and TRBJ2-1): DTGVSQNPRHKITKRGQNVTFRCDPISEHNRLYWYRQTLGQGPEFLTYFQNEAQLEKSRLLSDRFSAERPKGSFSTLEIQRTEQGDSAMYLCASSLEGDRQSSYNEQFFGPGTRLTVL.

The chain couples TRBV5-5 to TRBJ2-7; 7 nucleotides agree with TRBD1. Germline V gives CDR1 SGHKS, CDR2 YYEKEE (reference sequence). The V and J ends lost 5 bases and 0 bases, in that order; junction bases with no gene match: 8. The CDR3 is 15 amino acids. Written as DNA, the CDR3 is TGTGCCAGCAGTTCCGAATGGGACAGCTCCTACGAGCAGTACTTC. Residues: CASSSEWDSSYEQYF.

The chain combines TRBV2 with TRBJ2-6; 8 bases agree with TRBD2. The V and J ends lost 6 bases and 0 bases, in that order; junction bases with no gene match: 4. The CDR3 is 16 residues long. Germline loops: CDR1 SNHLY, CDR2 FYNNEI. CDR3 DNA: TGTGCCAGCAGGCGGGCGGGGGGCTCTGGGGCCAACGTCCTGACTTTC. Its protein product is CASRRAGGSGANVLTF.

The rearrangement uses TRBV25-1 and TRBJ2-5; no clear D gene. V gave up 3 bases and J gave up 1 base, with 9 bases separating them. Germline lookup yields CDR1 MGHDK and CDR2 SYGVNS. This CDR3 is 14 amino acids long. The DNA for the CDR3 is TGTGCCAGCAGTGAGGGTGGGCCCCAAGAGACCCAGTACTTC. It codes for CASSEGGPQETQYF. The full variable domain, with the rest looked up from reference TRBV25-1 and TRBJ2-5, is EADIYQTPRYLVIGTGKKITLECSQTMGHDKMYWYQQDPGMELHLIHYSYGVNSTEKGDLSSESTVSRIRTEHFPLTLESARPSHTSQYLCASSEGGPQETQYFGPGTRLLVL.

This chain joins TRBV7-9 and TRBJ2-3, with D possibly TRBD1 on 6 matching bases. The CDR3 runs 14 residues. Between the trimmed V and J ends, which lost 0 bases and 3 bases, there was a span of 7 bases. Germline V gene lookup returns CDR1 SEHNR and CDR2 FQNEAQ (reference sequence). CDR3 residues: CASSLAGATDTQYF. DNA for the CDR3: TGTGCCAGCAGCTTAGCGGGGGCGACAGATACGCAGTATTTT.

The V and J genes are TRBV28 and TRBJ1-2; D perhaps matches TRBD1 (5 bases). The CDR3 is 15 amino acids. Trimming pared 5 bases from V and 4 bases from J, leaving 17 bases between. The germline gives CDR1 MDHEN, CDR2 SYDVKM. The DNA for the CDR3 is TGTGCCAGCAGTCGCCGACAGAACAATTTCTATGGCTACACCTTC. It is translated as CASSRRQNNFYGYTF.

By share of the sample, this clone is medium-sized. The rearrangement links TRBV5-6 to TRBJ1-1; TRBD1 matches 10 bases. This CDR3 is built from 15 residues. The germline V gene has CDR1 SGHDT and CDR2 YYEEEE. Trimming cost V 5 bases and J 6 bases; bases outside gene matches: 10. CDR3 DNA: TGTGCCAGCAGACCGGGACAGGGGCGTTTTTCTGAAGCTTTCTTT. Translating it yields CASRPGQGRFSEAFF.

In this sample, this clone turned up once. CDR3 sequence: CASSLGGARGPGEQYF. CDR3 DNA: TGTGCCAGCAGCTTAGGGGGGGCGAGGGGGCCTGGCGAGCAGTACTTC. The chain uses TRBV7-9 and TRBJ2-7, with D maybe TRBD1 (7 bases). The CDR3 is made up of 16 amino acids. Trimming removed 1 base at V and 6 bases at J, with 19 bases between. The V gene's germline CDR1 is SEHNR and CDR2 FQNEAQ (reference sequence).

The rearrangement links TRBV29-1 to TRBJ2-3, with D maybe TRBD2 (6 bases). CDR3 length: 14 amino acids. V was pared by 7 bases and J by 1 base, with 15 bases between. CDR1 and CDR2 (germline): SQVTM, ANQGSEA. CDR3 region: CSAGGGVGTDTQYF. The CDR3 DNA is TGCAGCGCCGGGGGAGGAGTGGGCACAGATACGCAGTATTTT.

Concerning this clone itself: One end of the junction fails to match germline, which may point to a read error. Other DNA variants within this sample encode the same CDR3. The genes are TRBV7-9 and TRBJ2-7, with 9 positions matching TRBD2. Germline loops: CDR1 SEHNR, CDR2 FQNEAQ (reference sequence). The CDR3 loop spans 16 amino acids. CDR3 nucleotides: TGTGCCAGCAGCTTCTCCGATAGCGGGGGTCTGGGCGAGCAATACTTC. This gives the protein CASSFSDSGGLGEQYF.

The V call is TRBV5-3, the J call TRBJ1-3, with D unclear. TRBV5-3 is treated as an ORF (open reading frame) with a function not yet certain. Trimming cost V 10 bases and J 3 bases, with 8 bases left between them. The CDR3 runs 11 residues. The CDR3 sequence is CAHFDGNTIYF. CDR3 sequence (DNA): TGTGCCCACTTCGATGGAAACACCATATATTTT.

The chain joins TRBV4-1 to TRBJ1-2; a possible D gene is TRBD1 (5 bases). Germline V gives CDR1 MGHRA, CDR2 YSYEKL. This CDR3 is built from 16 residues. V was cut by 3 bases and J by 3 bases, with 17 bases left in between. Here the CDR3 reads CASSQAWKGRDYGYTF. CDR3 sequence (DNA): TGCGCCAGCAGCCAGGCATGGAAGGGCAGGGACTATGGCTACACCTTC.

This clone has a handful of counts. The rearrangement uses TRBV7-2 and TRBJ2-1, with a tentative D call TRBD2 (6 bases). V was clipped by 5 bases and J by 7 bases, with 21 bases between them. Germline CDR1 is SGHTA and CDR2 is FQGNSA. The CDR3 extends over 16 amino acids. CDR3 DNA sequence: TGTGCCAGCAGCCCACCCTCGGCGGGGAGAGGAAATGAGCAGTTCTTC. This encodes CASSPPSAGRGNEQFF.

Of note for this clone: The same CDR3 can be traced to other DNA sequences in this sample. V gene TRBV18 combines with J gene TRBJ1-5, with D perhaps matching TRBD1 (5 bases). The CDR3 contains 14 residues. V lost 0 bases, J lost 4 bases, and 7 bases lay in between. The germline CDR1 and CDR2 sequences are KGHSH and LQKENI. The CDR3 spells CASSPPGGNQPQHF. The CDR3 coding sequence is TGTGCCAGCTCACCACCCGGGGGAAATCAGCCCCAGCATTTT. Drawing the rest from reference TRBV18 and TRBJ1-5, the complete variable domain is NAGVMQNPRHLVRRRGQEARLRCSPMKGHSHVYWYRQLPEEGLKFMVYLQKENIIDESGMPKERFSAEFPKEGPSILRIQQVVRGDSAAYFCASSPPGGNQPQHFGDGTRLSIL.

The CDR3 is CASSPRTSGGDTEQYF. The CDR3 nucleotides are TGTGCCAGCTCACCAAGGACTAGCGGGGGGGACACCGAGCAGTACTTC. The chain employs TRBV18 and TRBJ2-7; 15 bases are shared with TRBD2. V lost 2 bases, J lost 6 bases, and 5 bases stayed unmatched. Germline V gene data show CDR1 as KGHSH and CDR2 as LQKENI. This CDR3 is 16 amino acids long.

The chain couples TRBV4-1 to TRBJ2-3, with D possibly being TRBD2 (6 bases). Germline lookup yields CDR1 MGHRA and CDR2 YSYEKL. V was clipped by 0 bases and J by 5 bases, with 9 bases between them. There are 14 residues in the CDR3. The CDR3 sequence is CASSQDGSEDTQYF. The DNA of the CDR3 is TGCGCCAGCAGCCAAGACGGGAGTGAAGATACGCAGTATTTT.

The chain uses TRBV19 and TRBJ1-2; D is uncertain. The V gene's germline CDR1 is LNHDA and CDR2 SQIVND (reference sequence). V was clipped by 4 bases and J by 8 bases, with 14 bases between them. This CDR3 is 13 amino acids long. CDR3 sequence reads: CASSTDIYDGYTF. DNA of the CDR3: TGTGCCAGTAGTACTGACATCTATGACGGCTACACCTTC.

The V and J genes are TRBV9 and TRBJ1-6; perhaps TRBD1 as D (6 bases). CDR1 and CDR2 (germline): SGDLS, YYNGEE. V lost 3 bases and J 8 bases, leaving 12 bases between the germline ends. This CDR3 comprises 14 residues. The CDR3 sequence is CASSARQEHSPLHF. In DNA form, the CDR3 reads TGTGCCAGCAGCGCCCGACAGGAGCATTCACCCCTCCACTTT.

The chain carries TRBV18 and TRBJ2-1, with TRBD2 as a possible D gene (6 bases). With 3 bases removed from V and 7 bases from J, the gap between germline ends came to 7 bases. The CDR3 extends over 12 amino acids. From germline, CDR1 is KGHSH and CDR2 LQKENI. CDR3 protein: CASSPAGNEQFF. CDR3 DNA sequence: TGTGCCAGCTCACCGGCGGGGAATGAGCAGTTCTTC.

This chain joins TRBV19 and TRBJ1-4; weak D call: TRBD1 (5 bases). There are 13 residues in the CDR3. Germline V gives CDR1 LNHDA, CDR2 SQIVND (reference sequence). Trimming removed 2 bases at V and 8 bases at J, with 9 bases between. The CDR3: CASSIQGGEKLFF. In DNA form, the CDR3 reads TGTGCCAGTAGTATACAGGGAGGGGAAAAACTGTTTTTT.

This clone was recorded only once. The rearrangement uses TRBV14 and TRBJ2-3; 12 nucleotides align to TRBD2. Germline CDR1 is SGHDN and CDR2 is FVKESK. Trimming at V came to 1 base and at J to 3 bases, leaving 5 bases not matched to a gene. The CDR3 totals 17 residues. The CDR3 sequence: CASSQGMTSGGTDTQYF. Here the CDR3 DNA reads TGTGCCAGCAGCCAAGGCATGACTAGCGGGGGAACAGATACGCAGTATTTT.